This TCR beta chain is from a study of beta chain features in type 1 diabetes. Findings of the study overall: Equally in patients and controls, PCR might preferentially amplify shorter templates. Lower insertion and higher deletion counts appeared at VDJ junctions in type 1 diabetes patients. The naive, central memory and Treg TCRB repertoires looked more alike in patients than they did in healthy donors.

This clone turned up a few times. The antigen is undetermined. The sample contains more than one DNA sequence encoding this CDR3. The sequenced template was cDNA made from the entire isolated RNA. Naive, central memory and regulatory T cell samples produced a mean of about 4 million reads. The protocol was immunoSEQ multiplex PCR, while the TCRdb copy is restricted to in-frame clones and leaves out a portion. The data contain 200,000 to 250,000 clones, roughly 11% of them singletons. The CDR3 contains 14 residues. V shed 3 bases, J shed 4 bases, and the junction held 4 bases outside the gene matches. Germline CDR1 and CDR2: SGHNT and YYREEE (reference sequence).

Sample: central memory CD4+ T cells from blood. The sequence was obtained from a man aged 18 to 30 in good health. The chain couples TRBV5-4 to TRBJ2-3; 8 nucleotides align to TRBD2. The CDR3 DNA reads as TGTGCCAGCAGCTCCGGGACTAGTTCAGATACGCAGTATTTT. Translation: CASSSGTSSDTQYF.